This entry features one T cell receptor beta chain sequence. V lost 5 bases, J lost 6 bases, and 22 bases stayed unmatched. Germline V lookup: CDR1 SGHAT, CDR2 FQDESV (reference sequence). The CDR3 has 18 amino acids. The sample belongs to a study of shared clonotypes between healthy human individuals. Sequenced by immunoSEQ multiplex PCR; TCRdb stores in-frame clones only, minus some. The sample records 1.6 million or so clones, approximately 96% being singletons. This clonotype was obtained from a man under 40 in good health. Sequencing was done on a sample of naive CD4+ T cells sorted from blood. Regarding subset: CD45RA+ positively selected. The V and J genes are TRBV11-1 and TRBJ2-7; 7 bases are a match to TRBD2. The CDR3 loop is CASSPHVGREREGTEQYF. In DNA form, the CDR3 reads TGTGCCAGCAGCCCCCACGTTGGGAGGGAGCGAGAGGGAACCGAGCAGTACTTC.